The 27 T cell receptor beta chains reported below all come from one sample, sequenced in a study of shared clonotypes between healthy human individuals. Produced via immunoSEQ multiplex PCR; TCRdb's table is partial and in-frame only. The sample includes under 2.5 million clones, approximately 90% of them seen just once. The specimen sequenced was naive CD4+ T cells from PBMCs. Subset here: CD45RA+ positively selected. The receptors were sampled from a man aged 18 to 30 in good health. Some clones in this sample may be carry-over from other donors' samples.

The chain links TRBV2 to TRBJ2-7; D is perhaps TRBD1 (5 bases). From germline, CDR1 is SNHLY and CDR2 FYNNEI. V lost 8 bases and J lost 0, with 8 bases in between. The CDR3 spans 12 residues. The CDR3: CASSTASYEQYF. In nucleotides, the CDR3 is TGTGCCAGCTCGACAGCCTCCTACGAGCAGTACTTC.

The V and J genes are TRBV4-1 and TRBJ2-1; perhaps TRBD2 as D (6 bases). Trimming stripped 0 bases from V and 12 bases from J, with 18 bases between. The CDR3 spans 15 residues. From germline, CDR1 is MGHRA and CDR2 YSYEKL. CDR3 residues: CASSQDLGAMGGQFF. The CDR3 nucleotides are TGCGCCAGCAGCCAAGATTTAGGTGCCATGGGGGGGCAGTTCTTC.

Notes on this clone: Other DNA sequences in this sample translate to the same CDR3. The V and J genes are TRBV7-9 and TRBJ1-1, with TRBD1 matching 8 bases. This CDR3 has 13 residues. J lost 4 bases, V lost 3 bases, and 1 base had no gene match. Germline CDR1 is SEHNR and CDR2 is FQNEAQ (reference sequence). The CDR3 here is CASSFTGGTEAFF. The CDR3 nucleotides read TGTGCCAGCAGCTTCACAGGGGGCACTGAAGCTTTCTTT.

The V call is TRBV5-1, the J call TRBJ2-7, with 14 positions matching TRBD2. CDR1 and CDR2 (germline): SGHRS, YFSETQ. V trimming: 4 bases; J trimming: 7 bases; junction bases outside the gene matches: 4. There are 14 residues in the CDR3. The chain's CDR3 is CASSEGLAGEEQYF. The CDR3 nucleotides are TGCGCCAGCAGCGAGGGACTAGCGGGAGAAGAGCAGTACTTC.

J is TRBJ1-2 and V is TRBV19; 9 nucleotides line up with TRBD1. The CDR3 length is 15 residues. Germline assignment: CDR1 LNHDA and CDR2 SQIVND (reference sequence). With V trimmed by 3 bases and J by 0 bases, 2 bases remained unmatched. The CDR3 protein is CASSIRTGANYGYTF. CDR3 nucleotide sequence: TGTGCCAGTAGTATCAGGACAGGGGCTAACTATGGCTACACCTTC.

The V and J genes are TRBV19 and TRBJ1-5, with 11 bases that match TRBD1. Germline V gives CDR1 LNHDA, CDR2 SQIVND (reference sequence). Losses at the gene ends were 6 bases for V and 9 bases for J; bases not matched to a gene: 4. CDR3 size: 13 residues. DNA for the CDR3: TGTGCCAGTAGGGGACAGGGGGTTTCGCCCCAGCATTTT. It is translated as CASRGQGVSPQHF.

As regards this clone: Other DNA sequences from this sample encode an identical CDR3 as well. The genes are TRBV19 and TRBJ1-1; D possibly corresponds to TRBD1 (6 bases). In germline, CDR1 is LNHDA, CDR2 SQIVND (reference sequence). This CDR3 is built from 14 residues. The ends were cut back, 6 bases at V and 2 bases at J, with 13 bases in the middle. The CDR3 loop is CASSLLGGNTEAFF. For the CDR3, the DNA is TGTGCCAGTAGCCTTTTGGGGGGCAACACTGAAGCTTTCTTT.

J is TRBJ2-1 and V is TRBV25-1, with 11 nucleotides matching TRBD2. The CDR3 has 16 amino acids. J lost 8 bases, V lost 3 bases, and 9 bases had no gene match. Germline V gene data show CDR1 as MGHDK and CDR2 as SYGVNS. The CDR3 sequence: CASSDSLSGRADEQFF. The CDR3 DNA is TGTGCCAGCAGTGATTCACTTAGCGGGAGGGCCGATGAGCAGTTCTTC.

DNA of the CDR3: TGCGCCAGCAGCCAAGCGGCCGCGGGGAGCGGGAGATCGAATGAGCAGTTCTTC. Translating it yields CASSQAAAGSGRSNEQFF. The rearrangement links TRBV4-3 to TRBJ2-1; 8 bases match TRBD2. This CDR3 has 18 amino acids. Germline-derived CDR1 and CDR2 are LGHNA and YSLEER. V gave up 1 base and J gave up 7 bases; unmatched junction bases: 15.

The chain is built from TRBV5-1 and TRBJ2-1; tentative D call: TRBD1 (6 bases). This CDR3 is 16 amino acids long. V lost 1 base and J 6 bases, leaving 17 bases between the germline ends. Germline V lookup: CDR1 SGHRS, CDR2 YFSETQ. This chain's CDR3 is CASSLLGGELVNEQFF. CDR3 sequence (DNA): TGCGCCAGCAGCTTGCTTGGGGGCGAATTGGTCAATGAGCAGTTCTTC.

The CDR3 here is CASSRGTGGTEAFF. CDR3 nucleotides: TGTGCCAGCAGCCGTGGGACAGGGGGCACTGAAGCTTTCTTT. This chain connects TRBV7-9 to TRBJ1-1; 11 bases match TRBD1. The CDR3 is 14 residues long. The trim removed 5 bases at V and 4 bases at J, leaving 3 bases unmatched. Germline V CDR1 and CDR2: SEHNR, FQNEAQ (reference sequence).

This chain links TRBV6-6 with TRBJ2-7; D is ambiguous. CDR3 length: 15 residues. V shed 0 bases and J shed 3 bases, with 12 bases lying between them. Germline CDR1 is MNHNY and CDR2 is SVGAGI (reference sequence). CDR3: CASSYSAPKSYEQYF. The CDR3 DNA reads TGTGCCAGCAGTTACTCCGCTCCGAAGAGCTACGAGCAGTACTTC.

On this clone itself: At the DNA level, this CDR3 is encoded by other sequences in the same sample as well. The chain employs TRBV7-3 and TRBJ2-1, with 13 bases that match TRBD2. Germline V gene lookup returns CDR1 SGHTA and CDR2 FQGTGA. The CDR3 spans 16 residues. With V trimmed by 6 bases and J by 0 bases, 2 bases remained unmatched. The chain's CDR3 is CASSRLAGGSYNEQFF. The DNA of the CDR3 is TGTGCCAGCAGTAGACTAGCGGGGGGCTCCTACAATGAGCAGTTCTTC.

As DNA, the CDR3 is TGCGCCAGCAGCCTGTCGACTAGCGGGAGCCACTTTGAGCAGTTCTTC. Protein product: CASSLSTSGSHFEQFF. The chain recombines TRBV5-1 with TRBJ2-1, with 12 bases fitting TRBD2. In germline, CDR1 is SGHRS, CDR2 YFSETQ. This CDR3 is built from 16 residues. Trimming cost V 4 bases and J 9 bases; bases outside gene matches: 11.

This clone appeared once. This CDR3 reads CSVEDTGDGWETQYF. The CDR3 DNA follows: TGCAGCGTTGAAGATACAGGGGACGGTTGGGAGACCCAGTACTTC. The chain recombines TRBV29-1 with TRBJ2-5, with TRBD1 matching 7 bases. Germline CDR1 reads SQVTM; CDR2 reads ANQGSEA. The CDR3 has 15 amino acids. The ends lost 0 bases at V and 5 bases at J; junction bases unmatched: 9. The variable domain in full, completed from reference TRBV29-1 and TRBJ2-5, reads SAVISQKPSRDICQRGTSLTIQCQVDSQVTMMFWYRQQPGQSLTLIATANQGSEATYESGFVIDKFPISRPNLTFSTLTVSNMSPEDSSIYLCSVEDTGDGWETQYFGPGTRLLVL.

V gene TRBV6-1 combines with J gene TRBJ2-7; 8 nucleotides agree with TRBD2. Trimming took 2 bases from V and 3 from J; bases not matched to a gene: 3. The germline CDR1 and CDR2 sequences are MNHNS and SASEGT. This CDR3 comprises 14 residues. In nucleotides, the CDR3 is TGTGCCAGCAGTGAAAGCGGGGGAAGCTACGAGCAGTACTTC. This gives the protein CASSESGGSYEQYF.

Comment on this clone: Other DNA sequences of this sample code for an identical CDR3. The chain carries TRBV18 and TRBJ2-7; tentatively, D is TRBD2 (6 bases). V shed 3 bases and J shed 0 bases, with 9 bases lying between them. The germline V gene has CDR1 KGHSH and CDR2 LQKENI. CDR3 length: 14 amino acids. CDR3 loop: CASSPGLDSYEQYF. For the CDR3, the DNA is TGTGCCAGCTCACCGGGACTTGACTCCTACGAGCAGTACTTC.

The chain carries TRBV4-2 and TRBJ2-7; perhaps TRBD1 as D (5 bases). The CDR3 is 14 residues long. V lost 0 bases and J lost 5, with 11 bases in between. Germline V gene sequence: CDR1 LGHNA, CDR2 YNFKEQ. The CDR3 coding sequence is TGTGCCAGCAGCCAAGATGAACAGGTCCACGAGCAGTACTTC. It translates to CASSQDEQVHEQYF.

The chain couples TRBV6-5 to TRBJ2-7; maybe TRBD1 (5 bases). The germline CDR1 and CDR2 sequences are MNHEY and SVGAGI. V was trimmed by 2 bases and J by 1 base, leaving 12 bases between them. The length of the CDR3 is 15 residues. CDR3 DNA: TGTGCCAGCAGTTACGCGAGTTCAGGGTCCTACGAGCAGTACTTC. Its translation is CASSYASSGSYEQYF.

This clone was recorded only once. The chain is built from TRBV5-1 and TRBJ1-2; TRBD1 agrees at 7 bases. CDR1 and CDR2 (germline): SGHRS, YFSETQ. The CDR3 totals 15 residues. With V trimmed by 6 bases and J by 4 bases, 12 bases remained unmatched. The CDR3 DNA reads TGCGCCAGCAAAGGGGGCAGATGGACTTCCTATGGCTACACCTTC. Protein: CASKGGRWTSYGYTF.

CDR3 sequence reads: CASSRGLPDTQYF. DNA of the CDR3: TGTGCCAGCAGCAGGGGGTTGCCAGATACGCAGTATTTT. The V call is TRBV5-6, the J call TRBJ2-3; tentatively, D is TRBD1 (6 bases). Germline CDR1 SGHDT, CDR2 YYEEEE. The CDR3 spans 13 residues. V dropped 4 bases and J dropped 4 bases, with 10 bases sitting between them.

The CDR3 DNA sequence: TGTGCCAGTATTTCAGGACGGGCTGAAGCTTTCTTT. This gives the protein CASISGRAEAFF. J is TRBJ1-1 and V is TRBV19, with no clear D. Germline CDR1 and CDR2: LNHDA and SQIVND (reference sequence). Trimming took 7 bases from V and 6 from J, leaving 12 bases between them. CDR3 size: 12 residues.

The chain carries TRBV5-4 and TRBJ2-7, with D maybe TRBD1 (6 bases). The CDR3 runs to 15 residues. V shed 0 bases and J shed 5 bases, with 15 bases lying between them. CDR1 and CDR2 from the germline V gene are SGHNT and YYREEE (reference sequence). DNA for the CDR3: TGTGCCAGCAGCTTGGGGAACAGGGTAAGCGACGAGCAGTACTTC. This translates into CASSLGNRVSDEQYF.

The chain joins TRBV6-5 to TRBJ1-4, with D possibly being TRBD1 (5 bases). The CDR3 has 13 residues. Germline V lookup: CDR1 MNHEY, CDR2 SVGAGI. The V gene lost 6 bases and the J gene lost 10 bases, with 15 bases spanning the gap. The CDR3 reads CASSQMPGGKLFF. The CDR3 bases are TGTGCCAGCAGCCAAATGCCTGGGGGAAAACTGTTTTTT.

This chain connects TRBV18 to TRBJ1-1; D unclear. The V and J ends lost 4 bases and 1 base respectively, with 7 bases between them. The CDR3 covers 13 residues. Germline V gene data show CDR1 as KGHSH and CDR2 as LQKENI. CDR3 region: CASSLNKNTEAFF. DNA of the CDR3: TGTGCCAGCTCACTAAACAAGAACACTGAAGCTTTCTTT.

As regards this clone: This specimen includes other DNA sequences encoding the same CDR3. The chain has TRBV5-4 and TRBJ1-3, with TRBD1 matching over 11 bases. This CDR3 spans 16 amino acids. The V segment lost 2 bases and the J segment 1 base; nucleotides outside the gene matches: 2. Germline CDR1 SGHNT, CDR2 YYREEE (reference sequence). The CDR3 here is CASSLGTGGSGNTIYF. The CDR3 nucleotides read TGTGCCAGCAGCTTAGGGACAGGGGGTTCTGGAAACACCATATATTTT.

The V and J genes are TRBV25-1 and TRBJ1-3; D is undetermined. V lost 2 bases and J lost 8, with 7 bases in between. The CDR3 totals 12 residues. The germline gives CDR1 MGHDK, CDR2 SYGVNS. CDR3 amino acids: CASSERKDTIYF. DNA of the CDR3: TGTGCCAGCAGTGAAAGAAAGGACACCATATATTTT.